A selection of T cell receptor beta chains follows, all from one sample in a study of regulatory T cells in long-lasting Graves disease. One entry per CDR3 protein results from TCRdb running MiXCR on the multiplex PCR reads. The sample lists roughly 500,000 distinct CDR3 sequences; around 15% were seen once. These data were likewise used in another study, on T cells in Graves' hyperthyroidism and ophthalmopathy.

The sample was peripheral blood mononuclear cells (PBMCs), taken at new diagnosis, from a patient treated with antithyroid drugs. The receptors here all came from a woman aged 45-65 years with Graves disease. CDR3s leave out the opening cysteine and the closing phenylalanine or tryptophan. The D gene is left open where the match is weak.

d_call,v_call,j_call,cdr3_aa
.,TRBV28,TRBJ1-5,ASSFGRGTSNQPQH
.,TRBV7-9,TRBJ2-7,ASSLVGLSAEQY
TRBD1,TRBV11-2,TRBJ1-4,ASTLDRDQSLNEKLF
TRBD2,TRBV28,TRBJ2-1,ASSLTLTSGIHNEQF
.,TRBV20-1,TRBJ1-5,SARDLRDSNQPQH
TRBD2,TRBV28,TRBJ2-2,ASSLRGLLLAGLNTGELF
TRBD2,TRBV7-9,TRBJ2-1,ASSFPVAGGAYNEQF
TRBD1,TRBV6-2/TRBV6-3,TRBJ1-5,ASSYSWDRYQPQH
.,TRBV24-1,TRBJ2-2,ATKTDTGELF
TRBD2,TRBV12-3/TRBV12-4,TRBJ2-3,ASSLALLAGPSDTQY
TRBD2,TRBV4-1,TRBJ2-3,ASSHIQRELADTQY
TRBD2,TRBV28,TRBJ2-1,ASRSRRERSNEQF
.,TRBV19,TRBJ1-2,ASSSEGNPFDYGYT
.,TRBV4-1,TRBJ2-7,ASSQEESRSGEQY
.,TRBV6-5,TRBJ1-1,ASSYYSEMNTEAF
.,TRBV7-9,TRBJ2-7,ASSLRGRTYEQY
TRBD1,TRBV19,TRBJ1-6,ASATGGTYNSPLH
TRBD1,TRBV5-1,TRBJ2-7,ASRPGQGAYEQY
.,TRBV19,TRBJ2-2,ATTAAGRDTGELF
TRBD2,TRBV11-2,TRBJ2-7,ASSSGLVAYEQY
.,TRBV4-1,TRBJ2-7,ASSQDQGAHSYEQY
TRBD1,TRBV5-5,TRBJ1-1,ASSSRTGRNTEAF
.,TRBV2,TRBJ2-1,ASSGGINNEQF
TRBD2,TRBV27,TRBJ2-3,ASSSAGGFSRTDTQY
.,TRBV20-1,TRBJ2-5,SASRPGETQY
.,TRBV5-5,TRBJ2-1,ASSLTGGLPNNEQF
TRBD1,TRBV19,TRBJ2-5,ASSIGTVQETQY
TRBD1,TRBV18,TRBJ1-1,ASSQDRPTLNTEAF
.,TRBV4-1,TRBJ1-1,ASWGGTEAF
.,TRBV6-1,TRBJ2-2,ASKGVPGELF
.,TRBV19,TRBJ1-5,ASSILDSNQPQH
TRBD1,TRBV28,TRBJ1-5,ASSSDRKGQPQH
.,TRBV27,TRBJ1-2,ASSPWAGVKGGLSYT
TRBD1,TRBV7-8,TRBJ2-7,ASSYTRDRPYEQY
.,TRBV6-1,TRBJ2-7,ASMGSPISYEQY
TRBD2,TRBV5-1,TRBJ2-7,ASSPGLARYEQY
.,TRBV4-3,TRBJ1-2,ASSPGPQGTIYGYT
TRBD2,TRBV28,TRBJ2-1,ASSCIPPPRLAGKDNEQF
.,TRBV20-1,TRBJ2-1,SARDILASSYNEQF
.,TRBV19,TRBJ1-5,ASSIDPLGGNQPQH
.,TRBV10-1,TRBJ1-5,ASTTSGGNQPQH
.,TRBV9,TRBJ2-5,ASSVGGWAEGETQY
TRBD1,TRBV20-1,TRBJ2-7,SARDTGGHEQY
TRBD1,TRBV28,TRBJ2-7,ASQTGDYEQY
.,TRBV7-6,TRBJ2-2,ASSLVSVTTGELF
TRBD1,TRBV10-3,TRBJ1-1,AINRGMNTEAF
.,TRBV18,TRBJ2-2,ASSPLGPTGSNTGELF
.,TRBV7-3,TRBJ1-2,ASSPSPGYGYT
.,TRBV20-1,TRBJ2-7,SARDRDPMSGYEQY
.,TRBV11-2,TRBJ1-1,ASSHRRIQAF
TRBD2,TRBV27,TRBJ2-1,ASSWGGTSGSYNEQF
TRBD2,TRBV28,TRBJ2-5,ASGGEAGRGETQY
TRBD1,TRBV5-5,TRBJ1-5,ASSQDWDSKNQPQH